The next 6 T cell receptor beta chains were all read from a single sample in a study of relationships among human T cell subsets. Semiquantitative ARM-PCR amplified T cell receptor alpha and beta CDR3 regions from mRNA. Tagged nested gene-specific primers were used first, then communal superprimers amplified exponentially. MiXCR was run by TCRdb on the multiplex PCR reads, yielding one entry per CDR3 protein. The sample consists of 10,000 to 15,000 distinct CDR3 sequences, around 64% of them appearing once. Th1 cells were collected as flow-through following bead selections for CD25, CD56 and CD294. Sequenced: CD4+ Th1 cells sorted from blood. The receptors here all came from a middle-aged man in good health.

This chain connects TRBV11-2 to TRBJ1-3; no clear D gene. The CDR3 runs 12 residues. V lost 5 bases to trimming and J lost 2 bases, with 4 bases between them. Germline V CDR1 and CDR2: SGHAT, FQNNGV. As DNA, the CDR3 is TGTGCCAGCAGCGTAGCTGGAAACACCATATATTTT. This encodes CASSVAGNTIYF. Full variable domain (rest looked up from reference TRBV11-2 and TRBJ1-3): EAGVAQSPRYKIIEKRQSVAFWCNPISGHATLYWYQQILGQGPKLLIQFQNNGVVDDSQLPKDRFSAERLKGVDSTLKIQPAKLEDSAVYLCASSVAGNTIYFGEGSWLTVV.

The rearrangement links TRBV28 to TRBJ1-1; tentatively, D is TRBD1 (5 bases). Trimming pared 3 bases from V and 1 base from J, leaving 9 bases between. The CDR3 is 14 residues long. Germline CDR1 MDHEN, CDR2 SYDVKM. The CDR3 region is CASSLGRENTEAFF. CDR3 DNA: TGTGCCAGCAGTTTGGGCAGGGAGAACACTGAAGCTTTCTTT. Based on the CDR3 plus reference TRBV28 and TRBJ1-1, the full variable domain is DVKVTQSSRYLVKRTGEKVFLECVQDMDHENMFWYRQDPGLGLRLIYFSYDVKMKEKGDIPEGYSVSREKKERFSLILESASTNQTSMYLCASSLGRENTEAFFGQGTRLTVV.

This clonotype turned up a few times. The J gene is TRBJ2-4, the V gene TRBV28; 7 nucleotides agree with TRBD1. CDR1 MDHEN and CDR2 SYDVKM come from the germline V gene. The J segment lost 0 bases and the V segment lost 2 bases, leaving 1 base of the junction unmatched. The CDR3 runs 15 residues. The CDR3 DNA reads TGTGCCAGCAGTTTAACAGGGGCAGCCAAAAACATTCAGTACTTC. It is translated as CASSLTGAAKNIQYF.

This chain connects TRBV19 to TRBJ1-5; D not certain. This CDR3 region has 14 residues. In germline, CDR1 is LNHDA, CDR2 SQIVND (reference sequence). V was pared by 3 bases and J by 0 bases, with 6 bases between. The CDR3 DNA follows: TGTGCCAGTAGTATTATTGCTAGCAATCAGCCCCAGCATTTT. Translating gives CASSIIASNQPQHF.

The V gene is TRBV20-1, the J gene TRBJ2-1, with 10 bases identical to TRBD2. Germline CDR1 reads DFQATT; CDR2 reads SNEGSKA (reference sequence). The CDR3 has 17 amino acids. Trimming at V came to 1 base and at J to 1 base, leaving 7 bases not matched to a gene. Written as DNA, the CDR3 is TGCAGTGCTAGAGTTAGTAGCGGGAGGAGGTCCTACAATGAGCAGTTCTTC. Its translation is CSARVSSGRRSYNEQFF.

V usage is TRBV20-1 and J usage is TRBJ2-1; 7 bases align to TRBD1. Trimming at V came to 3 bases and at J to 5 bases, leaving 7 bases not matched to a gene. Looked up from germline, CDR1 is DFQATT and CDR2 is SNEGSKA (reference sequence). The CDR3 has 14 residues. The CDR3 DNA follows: TGCAGTGCTAGCGTCAGGGGGAAGAACAATGAGCAGTTCTTC. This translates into CSASVRGKNNEQFF.